The entry below gives a single TCR beta chain sequence along with its context. The antigen is not known. Other DNA sequences in this sample translate to the same CDR3. This sample is part of a study of T cell responses to AZD1222 COVID-19 vaccine. Points from the study as a whole: Variant regions that are unmutated are reportedly the target of nearly half of spike-specific TCRs. White British donors predominated, females outnumbered males, and clonal diversity was possibly underestimated.

Trimming left V 4 bases short and J 1 base short, with 9 bases between. The CDR3 has 14 amino acids. Germline CDR1 reads SGHRS; CDR2 reads YFSETQ. Data came from immunoSEQ multiplex PCR; TCRdb stores just in-frame clones and leaves some out. The table includes about 100,000 clones, about 89% detected once. The sequence was collected from an adult in good health. The chain is built from TRBV5-1 and TRBJ1-3, with D perhaps matching TRBD1 (5 bases). The sequenced sample was peripheral blood, obtained on day 0 of MenACWY control vaccination. Here the CDR3 reads CASSPGTSGNTIYF. In DNA, the CDR3 is TGCGCCAGCAGCCCTGGGACTTCTGGAAACACCATATATTTT.